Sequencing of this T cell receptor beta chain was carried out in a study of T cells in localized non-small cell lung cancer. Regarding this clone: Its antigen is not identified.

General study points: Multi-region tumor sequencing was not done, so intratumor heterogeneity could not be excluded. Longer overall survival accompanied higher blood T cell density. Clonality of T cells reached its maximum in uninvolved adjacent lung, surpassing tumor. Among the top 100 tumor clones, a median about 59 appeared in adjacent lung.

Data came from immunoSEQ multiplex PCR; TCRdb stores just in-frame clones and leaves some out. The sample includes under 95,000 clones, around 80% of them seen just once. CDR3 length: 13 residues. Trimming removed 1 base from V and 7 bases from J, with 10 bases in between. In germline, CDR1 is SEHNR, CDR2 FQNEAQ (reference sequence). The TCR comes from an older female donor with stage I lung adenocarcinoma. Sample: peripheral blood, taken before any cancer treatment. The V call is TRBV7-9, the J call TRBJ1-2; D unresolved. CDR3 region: CASSLGQVPGYTF. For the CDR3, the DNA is TGTGCCAGCAGCTTAGGCCAGGTGCCTGGCTACACCTTC. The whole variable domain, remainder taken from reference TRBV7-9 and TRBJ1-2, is DTGVSQNPRHKITKRGQNVTFRCDPISEHNRLYWYRQTLGQGPEFLTYFQNEAQLEKSRLLSDRFSAERPKGSFSTLEIQRTEQGDSAMYLCASSLGQVPGYTFGSGTRLTVV.